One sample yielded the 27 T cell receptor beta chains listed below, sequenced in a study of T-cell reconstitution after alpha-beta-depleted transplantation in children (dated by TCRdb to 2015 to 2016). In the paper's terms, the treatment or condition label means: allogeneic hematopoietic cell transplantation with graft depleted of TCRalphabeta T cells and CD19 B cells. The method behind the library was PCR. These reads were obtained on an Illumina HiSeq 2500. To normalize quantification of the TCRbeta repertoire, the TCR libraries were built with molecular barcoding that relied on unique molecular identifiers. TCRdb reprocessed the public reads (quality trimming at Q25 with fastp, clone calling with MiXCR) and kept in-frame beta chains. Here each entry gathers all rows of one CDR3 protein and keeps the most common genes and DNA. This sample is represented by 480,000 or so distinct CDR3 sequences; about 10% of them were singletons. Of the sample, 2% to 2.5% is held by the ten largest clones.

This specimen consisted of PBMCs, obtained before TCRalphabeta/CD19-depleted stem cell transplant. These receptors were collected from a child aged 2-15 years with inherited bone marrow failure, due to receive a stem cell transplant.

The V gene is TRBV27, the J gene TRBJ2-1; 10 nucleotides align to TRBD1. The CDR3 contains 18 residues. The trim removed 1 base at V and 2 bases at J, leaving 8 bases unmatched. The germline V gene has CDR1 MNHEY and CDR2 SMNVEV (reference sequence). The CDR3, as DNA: TGTGCCAGCAGTTTATTCCCCGCGACAGGGGGCCCCTACAATGAGCAGTTCTTC. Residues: CASSLFPATGGPYNEQFF.

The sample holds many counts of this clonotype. CDR3 in amino acids: CASSSPGGGHYEQYF. The CDR3 DNA sequence: TGTGCCAGCAGTTCCCCAGGGGGCGGCCACTACGAGCAGTACTTC. This chain joins TRBV27 and TRBJ2-7, with TRBD1 matching over 8 bases. Trimming took 4 bases from V and 3 from J; bases not matched to a gene: 8. The CDR3 extends over 15 amino acids. Looked up from germline, CDR1 is MNHEY and CDR2 is SMNVEV (reference sequence).

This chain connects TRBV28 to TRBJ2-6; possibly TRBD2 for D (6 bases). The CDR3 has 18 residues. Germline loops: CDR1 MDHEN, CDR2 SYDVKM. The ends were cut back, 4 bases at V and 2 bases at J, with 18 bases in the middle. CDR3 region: CASSSLWEGGPGANVLTF. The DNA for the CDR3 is TGTGCCAGCAGTTCCCTCTGGGAAGGAGGGCCTGGGGCCAACGTCCTGACTTTC.

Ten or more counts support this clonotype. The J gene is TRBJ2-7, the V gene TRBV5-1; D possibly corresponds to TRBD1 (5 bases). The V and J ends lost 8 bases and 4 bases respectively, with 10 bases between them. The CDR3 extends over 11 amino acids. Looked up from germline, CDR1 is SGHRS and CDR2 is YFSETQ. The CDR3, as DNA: TGCGCCAGTCGAGGACAATACGAGCAGTACTTC. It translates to CASRGQYEQYF.

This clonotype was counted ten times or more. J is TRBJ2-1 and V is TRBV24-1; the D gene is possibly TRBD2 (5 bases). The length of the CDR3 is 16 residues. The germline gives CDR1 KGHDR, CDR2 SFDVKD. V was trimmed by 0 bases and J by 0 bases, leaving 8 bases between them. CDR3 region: CATSDLLGSSYNEQFF. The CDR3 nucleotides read TGTGCCACCAGTGATTTGCTGGGGAGCTCCTACAATGAGCAGTTCTTC.

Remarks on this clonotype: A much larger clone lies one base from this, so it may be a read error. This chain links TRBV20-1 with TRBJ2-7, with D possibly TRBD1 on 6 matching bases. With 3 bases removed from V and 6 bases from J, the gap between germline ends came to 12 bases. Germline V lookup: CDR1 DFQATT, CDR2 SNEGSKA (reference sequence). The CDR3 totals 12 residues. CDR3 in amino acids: CSASVGGAEQYF. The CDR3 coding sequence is TGCAGTGCTAGTGTAGGGGGAGCCGAGCAGTACTTC.

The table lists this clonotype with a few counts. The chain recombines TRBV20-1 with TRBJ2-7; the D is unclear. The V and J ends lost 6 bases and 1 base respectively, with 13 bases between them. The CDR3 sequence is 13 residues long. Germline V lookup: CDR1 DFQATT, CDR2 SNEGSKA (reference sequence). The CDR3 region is CSAHAPGSYEQYF. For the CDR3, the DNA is TGCAGTGCGCATGCTCCAGGTTCCTACGAGCAGTACTTC.

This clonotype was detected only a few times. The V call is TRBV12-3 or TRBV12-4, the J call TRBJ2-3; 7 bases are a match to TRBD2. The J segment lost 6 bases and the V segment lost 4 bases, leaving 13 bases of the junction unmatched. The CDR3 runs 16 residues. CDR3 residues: CASSYDPSGAADTQYF. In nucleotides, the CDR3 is TGTGCCAGCAGTTACGATCCTAGCGGTGCTGCGGATACGCAGTATTTT.

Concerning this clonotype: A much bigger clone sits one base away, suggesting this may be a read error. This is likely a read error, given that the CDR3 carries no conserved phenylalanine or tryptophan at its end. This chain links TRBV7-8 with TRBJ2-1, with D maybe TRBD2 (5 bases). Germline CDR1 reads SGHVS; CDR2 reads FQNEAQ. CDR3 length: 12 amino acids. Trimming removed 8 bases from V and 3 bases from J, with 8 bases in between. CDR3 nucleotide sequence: TGTGCCAGCTTAGGGAGCTACAATGAGCAGTTCCTC. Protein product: CASLGSYNEQFL.

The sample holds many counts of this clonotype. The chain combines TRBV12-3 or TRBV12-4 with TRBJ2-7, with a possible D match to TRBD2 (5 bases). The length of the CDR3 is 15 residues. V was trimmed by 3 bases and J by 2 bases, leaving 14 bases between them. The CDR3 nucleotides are TGTGCCAGCAGTTTTGTCCCGGGATCCGCCTACGAGCAGTACTTC. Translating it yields CASSFVPGSAYEQYF.

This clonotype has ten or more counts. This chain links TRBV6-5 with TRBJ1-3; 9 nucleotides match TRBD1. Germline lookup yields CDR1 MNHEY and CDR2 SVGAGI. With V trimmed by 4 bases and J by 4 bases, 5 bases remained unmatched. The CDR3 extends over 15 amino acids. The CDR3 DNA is TGTGCCAGCAGTTCCGGGACAGGGAGGGGAAACACCATATATTTT. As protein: CASSSGTGRGNTIYF.

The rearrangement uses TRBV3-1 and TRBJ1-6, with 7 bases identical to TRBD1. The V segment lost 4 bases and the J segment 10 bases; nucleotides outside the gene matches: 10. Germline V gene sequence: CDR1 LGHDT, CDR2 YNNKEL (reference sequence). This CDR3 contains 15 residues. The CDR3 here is CASSPLTGSQSPLHF. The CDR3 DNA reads TGTGCCAGCAGCCCTTTGACAGGGAGCCAATCACCCCTCCACTTT.

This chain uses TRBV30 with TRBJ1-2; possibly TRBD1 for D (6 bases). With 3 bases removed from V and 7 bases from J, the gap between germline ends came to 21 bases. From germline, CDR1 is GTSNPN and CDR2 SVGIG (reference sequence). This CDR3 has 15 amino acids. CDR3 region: CAWRFPIGTICGYTF. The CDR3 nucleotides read TGTGCCTGGAGATTCCCGATAGGGACAATCTGTGGCTACACCTTC.

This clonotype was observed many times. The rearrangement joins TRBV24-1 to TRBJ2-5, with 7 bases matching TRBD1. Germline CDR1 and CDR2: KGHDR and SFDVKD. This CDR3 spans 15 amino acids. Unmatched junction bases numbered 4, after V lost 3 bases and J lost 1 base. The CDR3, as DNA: TGTGCCACCAGTGATAGAAGGGGGCCCCAAGAGACCCAGTACTTC. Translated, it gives CATSDRRGPQETQYF.

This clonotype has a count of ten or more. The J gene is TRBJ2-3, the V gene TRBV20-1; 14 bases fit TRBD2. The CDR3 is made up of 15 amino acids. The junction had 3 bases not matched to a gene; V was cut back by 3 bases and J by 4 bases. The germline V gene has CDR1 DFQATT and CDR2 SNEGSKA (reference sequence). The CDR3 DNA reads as TGCAGTGCTAGTGGGACTAGCGGGAGCGCAGATACGCAGTATTTT. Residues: CSASGTSGSADTQYF.

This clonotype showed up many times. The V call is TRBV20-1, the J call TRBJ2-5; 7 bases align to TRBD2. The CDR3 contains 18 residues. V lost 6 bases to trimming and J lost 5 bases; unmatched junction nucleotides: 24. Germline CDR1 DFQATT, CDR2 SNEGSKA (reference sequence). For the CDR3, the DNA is TGCAGTGCGAGGAACCCCTACCTTCAAGCGGGAATACGCGAGACCCAGTACTTC. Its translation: CSARNPYLQAGIRETQYF.

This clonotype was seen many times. Written as DNA, the CDR3 is TGCGCCAGCAGCTTGGGGATTGGGACAGGGAACTACGAGCAGTACTTC. Protein: CASSLGIGTGNYEQYF. The genes are TRBV5-1 and TRBJ2-7; 9 nucleotides line up with TRBD1. Losses at the gene ends were 0 bases for V and 3 bases for J; bases not matched to a gene: 7. The CDR3 is 16 residues long. Per germline, CDR1 SGHRS and CDR2 YFSETQ.

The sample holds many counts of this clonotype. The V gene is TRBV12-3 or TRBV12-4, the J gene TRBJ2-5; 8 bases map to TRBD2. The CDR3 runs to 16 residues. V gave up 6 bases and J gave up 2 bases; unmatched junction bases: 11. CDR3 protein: CASSLRGGSGQETQYF. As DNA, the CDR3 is TGTGCCAGCAGCCTCCGGGGGGGTAGCGGACAAGAGACCCAGTACTTC.

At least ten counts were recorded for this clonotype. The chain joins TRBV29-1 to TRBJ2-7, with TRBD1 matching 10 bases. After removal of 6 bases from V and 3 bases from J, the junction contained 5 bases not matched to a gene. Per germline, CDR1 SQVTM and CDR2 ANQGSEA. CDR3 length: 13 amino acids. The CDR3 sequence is CSVGGQGNYEQYF. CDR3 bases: TGCAGCGTCGGGGGACAGGGGAACTACGAGCAGTACTTC.

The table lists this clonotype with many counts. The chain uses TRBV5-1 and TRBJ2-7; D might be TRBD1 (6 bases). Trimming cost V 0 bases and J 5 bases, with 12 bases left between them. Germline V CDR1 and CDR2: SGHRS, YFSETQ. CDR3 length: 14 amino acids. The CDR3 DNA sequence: TGCGCCAGCAGCTTGGTGGGCAGGGGCGACGAGCAGTACTTC. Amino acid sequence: CASSLVGRGDEQYF. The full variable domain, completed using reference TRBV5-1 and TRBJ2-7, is KAGVTQTPRYLIKTRGQQVTLSCSPISGHRSVSWYQQTPGQGLQFLFEYFSETQRNKGNFPGRFSGRQFSNSRSEMNVSTLELGDSALYLCASSLVGRGDEQYFGPGTRLTVT.

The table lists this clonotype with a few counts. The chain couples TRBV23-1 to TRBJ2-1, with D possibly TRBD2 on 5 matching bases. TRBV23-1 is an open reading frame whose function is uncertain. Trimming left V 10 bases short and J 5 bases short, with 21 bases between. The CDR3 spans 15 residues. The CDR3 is CAKSPHGGLNNEQFF. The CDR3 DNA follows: TGCGCCAAGAGCCCTCACGGCGGGCTAAACAATGAGCAGTTCTTC.

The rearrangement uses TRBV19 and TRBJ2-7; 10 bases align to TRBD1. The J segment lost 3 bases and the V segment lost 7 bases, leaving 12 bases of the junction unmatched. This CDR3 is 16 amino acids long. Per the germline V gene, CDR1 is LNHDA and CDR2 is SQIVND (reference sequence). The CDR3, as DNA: TGTGCCAGTATCGGACCCGGGACAGGGGATTACTACGAGCAGTACTTC. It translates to CASIGPGTGDYYEQYF.

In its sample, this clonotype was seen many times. The CDR3, as DNA: TGCGCCAGCAGCTTGGCAGAGGGAAGGGTCCAAGAGACCCAGTACTTC. It is translated as CASSLAEGRVQETQYF. This chain links TRBV5-1 with TRBJ2-5; possible D gene TRBD2, 5 bases. Germline assignment: CDR1 SGHRS and CDR2 YFSETQ. CDR3 length: 16 amino acids. The germline V and J ends were trimmed by 0 bases and 1 base, with 13 bases remaining between them.

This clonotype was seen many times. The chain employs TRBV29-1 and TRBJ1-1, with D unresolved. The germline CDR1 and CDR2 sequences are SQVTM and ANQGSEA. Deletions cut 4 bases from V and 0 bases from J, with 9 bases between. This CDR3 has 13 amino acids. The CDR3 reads CSVAGVMNTEAFF. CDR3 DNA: TGCAGCGTTGCTGGTGTCATGAACACTGAAGCTTTCTTT.

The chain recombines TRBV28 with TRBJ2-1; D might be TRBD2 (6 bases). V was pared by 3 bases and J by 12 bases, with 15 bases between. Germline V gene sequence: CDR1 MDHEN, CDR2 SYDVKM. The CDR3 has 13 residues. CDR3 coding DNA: TGTGCCAGCAGTTTGGGCAGCGGGTGGGGGCAGTTCTTC. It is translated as CASSLGSGWGQFF.

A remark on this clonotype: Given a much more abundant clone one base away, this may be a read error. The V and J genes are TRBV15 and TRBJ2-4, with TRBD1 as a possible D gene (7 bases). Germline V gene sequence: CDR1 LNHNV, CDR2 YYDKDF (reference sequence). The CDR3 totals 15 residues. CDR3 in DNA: TGTGCCACCAGCAGAGATCGCGCAGGGGGGAACATTCATTACTTC. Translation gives CATSRDRAGGNIHYF.

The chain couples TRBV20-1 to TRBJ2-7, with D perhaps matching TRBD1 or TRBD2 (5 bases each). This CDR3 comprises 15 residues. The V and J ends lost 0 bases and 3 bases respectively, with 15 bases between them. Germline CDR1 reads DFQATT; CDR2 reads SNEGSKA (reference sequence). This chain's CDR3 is CSARDGPGPYYEQYF. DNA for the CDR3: TGCAGTGCTAGAGATGGTCCGGGGCCGTACTACGAGCAGTACTTC.